These 31 T cell receptor beta chains were sequenced from one sample in a study of T cells after yellow fever vaccination. Each CDR3 protein is one row after TCRdb ran MiXCR on the 5' RACE reads. The sample records 300,000 to 350,000 distinct CDR3 sequences, around 3.9% being singletons. The sequenced sample was PBMCs, obtained 5 days after the yellow fever booster vaccination. These TCRs come from a man younger than 35 who received the YFV17D yellow fever vaccine.

This clonotype was seen more than once but under ten times. The CDR3 DNA reads TGTGCCAGTAGTATACAGAATCGGGGTAGTGGCTACACCTTC. This codes for CASSIQNRGSGYTF. The V call is TRBV19, the J call TRBJ1-2; D gene unclear. The germline V gene has CDR1 LNHDA and CDR2 SQIVND (reference sequence). The CDR3 contains 14 residues. Trimming took off 2 bases at V and 7 bases at J, with 14 bases between the two ends.

This clonotype appeared many times. This rearrangement joins TRBV7-9 to TRBJ1-1; D not resolved. CDR1 is SEHNR and CDR2 is FQNEAQ in the germline V gene (reference sequence). Trimming pared 1 base from V and 2 bases from J, leaving 11 bases between. CDR3 size: 15 residues. The CDR3 DNA reads as TGTGCCAGCAGCTTAGTCAAACTTTTAAACACTGAAGCTTTCTTT. It translates to CASSLVKLLNTEAFF.

The table lists this clonotype with a few counts. CDR3: CASSSVATDTQYF. CDR3 nucleotides: TGTGCCAGCAGCTCCGTCGCCACAGATACGCAGTATTTT. The chain couples TRBV7-2 to TRBJ2-3; D not certain. The CDR3 is 13 residues long. Trimming shortened V by 4 bases and J by 2 bases, and 7 bases separated the two germline ends. Germline CDR1 reads SGHTA; CDR2 reads FQGNSA. The whole variable domain, filled in from reference TRBV7-2 and TRBJ2-3, reads GAGVSQSPSNKVTEKGKDVELRCDPISGHTALYWYRQSLGQGLEFLIYFQGNSAPDKSGLPSDRFSAERTGGSVSTLTIQRTQQEDSAVYLCASSSVATDTQYFGPGTRLTVL.

This sequence joins TRBV27 and TRBJ2-3, with a possible D match to TRBD2 (5 bases). Trimming took 6 bases from V and 2 from J, leaving 9 bases between them. CDR3 size: 13 residues. Germline assignment: CDR1 MNHEY and CDR2 SMNVEV (reference sequence). The CDR3 region has the DNA TGTGCCAGCAGGGACTTCTCCACAGATACGCAGTATTTT. This gives the protein CASRDFSTDTQYF.

This clonotype was counted at least ten times. This rearrangement joins TRBV5-5 to TRBJ2-3; D remains ambiguous. Trimming shortened V by 0 bases and J by 2 bases, and 4 bases separated the two germline ends. This CDR3 region has 13 residues. The germline CDR1 and CDR2 sequences are SGHKS and YYEKEE (reference sequence). The CDR3 protein is CASSLGPTDTQYF. The CDR3 nucleotides read TGTGCCAGCAGCTTGGGCCCCACAGATACGCAGTATTTT.

This clonotype came up many times. The chain employs TRBV5-1 and TRBJ2-7; 8 bases agree with TRBD1. This CDR3 has 13 amino acids. Trimming removed 5 bases from V and 0 bases from J; junction bases left unmatched: 1. CDR1 is SGHRS, CDR2 YFSETQ, per germline. CDR3 amino acids: CASRGQASYEQYF. For the CDR3, the DNA is TGCGCCAGCAGGGGACAGGCCTCCTACGAGCAGTACTTC. Drawing the rest from reference TRBV5-1 and TRBJ2-7, the complete variable domain is KAGVTQTPRYLIKTRGQQVTLSCSPISGHRSVSWYQQTPGQGLQFLFEYFSETQRNKGNFPGRFSGRQFSNSRSEMNVSTLELGDSALYLCASRGQASYEQYFGPGTRLTVT.

In its sample, this clonotype was seen a few times. This chain uses TRBV3-1 with TRBJ1-2; no definite D call. Germline CDR1 LGHDT, CDR2 YNNKEL (reference sequence). This CDR3 is built from 16 residues. V lost 0 bases to trimming and J lost 4 bases, with 15 bases between them. For the CDR3, the DNA is TGTGCCAGCAGCCAAGAGTGGTCAGAAAATACCTATGGCTACACCTTC. Protein: CASSQEWSENTYGYTF.

A few counts support this clonotype. The V call is TRBV4-3, the J call TRBJ2-2, with D uncertain. CDR3 length: 16 amino acids. The V gene's germline CDR1 is LGHNA and CDR2 YSLEER. V lost 4 bases, J lost 1 base, and 13 bases lay in between. CDR3 DNA: TGCGCCAGCAGCCCCGTGGTAGCACAGAACACCGGGGAGCTGTTTTTT. This translates into CASSPVVAQNTGELFF.

This clonotype was counted between two and nine times. The CDR3 bases are TGTGCCAGCAGTTTCGGGCCTAATGAGCAGTTCTTC. Its translation is CASSFGPNEQFF. The chain employs TRBV27 and TRBJ2-1; no definite D call. The CDR3 has 12 residues. Looked up from germline, CDR1 is MNHEY and CDR2 is SMNVEV (reference sequence). V was pared by 3 bases and J by 7 bases, with 7 bases between.

J is TRBJ2-2 and V is TRBV5-1, with D possibly TRBD2 on 6 matching bases. Germline CDR1 reads SGHRS; CDR2 reads YFSETQ. Trimming took off 2 bases at V and 4 bases at J, with 9 bases between the two ends. The CDR3 sequence is 14 residues long. The CDR3 DNA reads as TGCGCCAGCAGCTTACGGGAGATCACCGGGGAGCTGTTTTTT. This gives the protein CASSLREITGELFF.

This clonotype came up many times. This rearrangement joins TRBV6-5 to TRBJ2-1, with D tentatively TRBD1 or TRBD2 (5 bases each). Germline CDR1 reads MNHEY; CDR2 reads SVGAGI. CDR3 length: 15 amino acids. V shed 2 bases and J shed 8 bases, with 16 bases lying between them. CDR3 protein: CASSYGGLWVDEQFF. CDR3 nucleotide sequence: TGTGCCAGCAGTTACGGGGGTCTCTGGGTGGATGAGCAGTTCTTC.

In this sample, this clonotype turned up many times. The rearrangement links TRBV6-5 to TRBJ2-7, with TRBD1 as a possible D gene (5 bases). The CDR3 extends over 14 amino acids. Trimming cost V 5 bases and J 5 bases, with 16 bases left between them. Germline CDR1 reads MNHEY; CDR2 reads SVGAGI. CDR3 DNA sequence: TGTGCCAGCAGTCATACAAGGGGTCTGGACGAGCAGTACTTC. Residues: CASSHTRGLDEQYF.

Ten or more counts support this clonotype. The chain uses TRBV10-3 and TRBJ2-5; D unresolved. Between the trimmed V and J ends, which lost 4 bases and 5 bases, there was a span of 11 bases. CDR1 and CDR2 from the germline V gene are ENHRY and SYGVKD. The CDR3 length is 13 residues. CDR3 sequence reads: CAISGGDVETQYF. The CDR3 DNA reads as TGTGCCATCAGTGGCGGCGATGTCGAGACCCAGTACTTC.

The V call is TRBV9, the J call TRBJ2-3; tentative D call: TRBD1 (5 bases). Germline assignment: CDR1 SGDLS and CDR2 YYNGEE. The CDR3 spans 15 residues. V lost 4 bases to trimming and J lost 3 bases, with 15 bases between them. The CDR3 coding sequence is TGTGCCAGCAGCCAAGGGGTACGCTTGACAGATACGCAGTATTTT. This gives the protein CASSQGVRLTDTQYF.

There are a few counts of this clonotype. The chain combines TRBV27 with TRBJ2-7; 11 positions match TRBD1. The ends lost 2 bases at V and 7 bases at J; junction bases unmatched: 7. The CDR3 totals 15 residues. Germline CDR1 reads MNHEY; CDR2 reads SMNVEV (reference sequence). The CDR3 DNA sequence: TGTGCCAGCAGTTTAAATGGACAGGGGGCTTGGGAGCAGTACGTC. It codes for CASSLNGQGAWEQYV.

This clonotype has only a few counts. V usage is TRBV7-9 and J usage is TRBJ1-2; 10 bases are shared with TRBD1. In germline, CDR1 is SEHNR, CDR2 FQNEAQ (reference sequence). This CDR3 is built from 14 residues. V gave up 3 bases and J gave up 5 bases; unmatched junction bases: 3. The CDR3 DNA is TGTGCCAGCAGCTTCCCGGGACAGGGGTATGGCTACACCTTC. Amino acids: CASSFPGQGYGYTF.

The chain joins TRBV18 to TRBJ2-3, with TRBD2 matching over 7 bases. V shed 0 bases, J shed 6 bases, and the junction held 9 bases outside the gene matches. Germline assignment: CDR1 KGHSH and CDR2 LQKENI. CDR3 size: 16 residues. CDR3 coding DNA: TGTGCCAGCTCACCACCTGAGCGAGCGGGGCCGGATACGCAGTATTTT. Amino acid sequence: CASSPPERAGPDTQYF.

The chain carries TRBV20-1 and TRBJ1-6; unclear D gene. V was cut by 6 bases and J by 4 bases, with 10 bases left in between. The length of the CDR3 is 13 residues. Germline V CDR1 and CDR2: DFQATT, SNEGSKA (reference sequence). The CDR3 protein is CSASEPYNSPLHF. The CDR3 DNA reads as TGCAGTGCGAGTGAGCCATATAATTCACCCCTCCACTTT.

This clonotype was recorded at least ten times. The chain links TRBV5-1 to TRBJ2-6; D possibly corresponds to TRBD1 (5 bases). V dropped 3 bases and J dropped 0 bases, with 10 bases sitting between them. The germline V gene encodes CDR1 SGHRS and CDR2 YFSETQ. The CDR3 is 16 amino acids. In nucleotides, the CDR3 is TGCGCCAGCAGCTCAGGGATCAACTCTGGGGCCAACGTCCTGACTTTC. It yields the protein CASSSGINSGANVLTF.

Regarding this clonotype: A much larger clone lies a single base off, so this may be a read error. The gene calls are TRBV20-1 and TRBJ1-2; TRBD1 might be the D (5 bases). Germline lookup yields CDR1 DFQATT and CDR2 SNEGSKA (reference sequence). The CDR3 is 13 residues long. Written as DNA, the CDR3 is TGCAGTGCTAGCAGGGAATCTAACTATGGCTGCACCTTC. It yields the protein CSASRESNYGCTF.

This clonotype showed up many times. The chain joins TRBV4-1 to TRBJ2-2; D is possibly TRBD1 (5 bases). CDR1 MGHRA and CDR2 YSYEKL come from the germline V gene. The CDR3 is 15 residues long. The germline V and J ends were trimmed by 5 bases and 3 bases, with 13 bases remaining between them. CDR3 protein: CASSKGVGDTGELFF. In DNA, the CDR3 is TGCGCCAGCAGCAAAGGGGTAGGAGACACCGGGGAGCTGTTTTTT.

This clonotype was found many times. The V and J genes are TRBV12-3 or TRBV12-4 and TRBJ1-5; a possible D gene is TRBD1 (6 bases). The CDR3 covers 16 residues. Trimming stripped 2 bases from V and 4 bases from J, with 15 bases between. DNA for the CDR3: TGTGCCAGCAGTTTATCTGCCCAGGGGACAAATCAGCCCCAGCATTTT. This translates into CASSLSAQGTNQPQHF.

This chain uses TRBV9 with TRBJ2-1, with 13 bases aligning to TRBD2. CDR3 length: 15 amino acids. Per germline, CDR1 SGDLS and CDR2 YYNGEE. V shed 4 bases and J 5 bases; nucleotides not matched to a gene: 3. The CDR3, as DNA: TGTGCCAGCAGCACTAGCGGGGGGGCGGACAATGAGCAGTTCTTC. It specifies CASSTSGGADNEQFF.

At least ten counts were recorded for this clonotype. This rearrangement joins TRBV5-1 to TRBJ2-3; D remains ambiguous. The germline V gene has CDR1 SGHRS and CDR2 YFSETQ. V was pared by 5 bases and J by 7 bases, with 11 bases between. This CDR3 comprises 12 residues. CDR3 region: CASSWEGNTQYF. In DNA form, the CDR3 reads TGCGCCAGCAGTTGGGAAGGTAATACGCAGTATTTT.

This clonotype was counted many times. The chain uses TRBV20-1 and TRBJ2-3, with TRBD2 matching over 12 bases. CDR1 and CDR2 from the germline V gene are DFQATT and SNEGSKA (reference sequence). The CDR3 runs 18 residues. With V trimmed by 3 bases and J by 1 base, 11 bases remained unmatched. As DNA, the CDR3 is TGCAGTGCTAGGGAACTAGCGGGGGGTCTTCCTCGCACAGATACGCAGTATTTT. This gives the protein CSARELAGGLPRTDTQYF.

This clonotype was found a few times. The chain couples TRBV5-6 to TRBJ2-4; D remains ambiguous. Deletions cut 4 bases from V and 5 bases from J, with 4 bases between. Germline loops: CDR1 SGHDT, CDR2 YYEEEE. CDR3 size: 11 residues. CDR3 in amino acids: CASSLENIQYF. The CDR3 DNA is TGTGCCAGCAGCCTAGAAAACATTCAGTACTTC. Full variable domain (outside the CDR3, taken from reference TRBV5-6 and TRBJ2-4): DAGVTQSPTHLIKTRGQQVTLRCSPKSGHDTVSWYQQALGQGPQFIFQYYEEEERQRGNFPDRFSGHQFPNYSSELNVNALLLGDSALYLCASSLENIQYFGAGTRLSVL.

This clonotype was seen ten or more times. The chain carries TRBV30 and TRBJ2-4; TRBD1 agrees at 8 bases. Per germline, CDR1 GTSNPN and CDR2 SVGIG (reference sequence). V shed 3 bases and J 5 bases; nucleotides not matched to a gene: 9. The CDR3 extends over 15 amino acids. DNA for the CDR3: TGTGCCTGGAGCCCCAGGGGGCGCGGAGAAAACATTCAGTACTTC. This codes for CAWSPRGRGENIQYF.

This clonotype showed up many times. The genes are TRBV6-2 or TRBV6-3 and TRBJ2-7; D assignment may be TRBD1 or TRBD2 (5 bases each). The CDR3 runs 13 residues. V lost 6 bases and J lost 2, with 11 bases in between. Germline V CDR1 and CDR2: MNHEY, SVGEGT. Here the CDR3 reads CASSSGTTYEQYV. Written as DNA, the CDR3 is TGTGCCAGCAGCTCCGGGACCACCTACGAGCAGTACGTC.

The gene calls are TRBV7-9 and TRBJ2-6; D not certain. Germline CDR1 and CDR2: SEHNR and FQNEAQ (reference sequence). The CDR3 runs 15 residues. The ends were cut back, 2 bases at V and 4 bases at J, with 9 bases in the middle. The CDR3 sequence is CASSLIGTGANVLTF. In DNA, the CDR3 is TGTGCCAGCAGCTTAATAGGAACGGGGGCCAACGTCCTGACTTTC.

The table lists this clonotype with many counts. The V call is TRBV10-3, the J call TRBJ2-3, with 14 bases aligning to TRBD2. Germline V lookup: CDR1 ENHRY, CDR2 SYGVKD. This CDR3 is built from 21 residues. The ends lost 10 bases at V and 1 base at J; junction bases unmatched: 22. As DNA, the CDR3 is TGTGCCACCTATTCTAGCCCAGGACTAGCGGGGGGCCAGGATGGCACAGATACGCAGTATTTT. Translation: CATYSSPGLAGGQDGTDTQYF.

This sequence joins TRBV6-5 and TRBJ2-3; D might be TRBD2 (6 bases). This CDR3 has 11 residues. CDR1 is MNHEY, CDR2 SVGAGI, per germline. V was cut by 7 bases and J by 8 bases, with 10 bases left in between. The CDR3 here is CASTHGGTQYF. The CDR3 DNA is TGTGCCAGCACTCACGGGGGTACGCAGTATTTT.